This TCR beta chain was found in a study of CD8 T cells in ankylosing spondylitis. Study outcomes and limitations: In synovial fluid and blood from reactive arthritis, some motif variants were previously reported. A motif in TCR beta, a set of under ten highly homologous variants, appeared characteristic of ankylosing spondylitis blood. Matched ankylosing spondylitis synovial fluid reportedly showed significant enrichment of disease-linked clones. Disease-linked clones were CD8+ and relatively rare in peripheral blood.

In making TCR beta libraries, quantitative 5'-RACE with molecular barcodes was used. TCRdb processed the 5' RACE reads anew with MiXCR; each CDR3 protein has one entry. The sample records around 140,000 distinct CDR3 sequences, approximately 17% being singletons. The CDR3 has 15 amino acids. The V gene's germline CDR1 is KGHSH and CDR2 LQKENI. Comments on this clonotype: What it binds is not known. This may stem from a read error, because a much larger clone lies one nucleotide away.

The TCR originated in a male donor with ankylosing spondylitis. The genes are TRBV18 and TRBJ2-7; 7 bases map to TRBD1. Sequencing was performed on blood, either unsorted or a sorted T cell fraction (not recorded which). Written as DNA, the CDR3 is TGTGCCAGCTCACGGGGACAGATGGATTCCTACAAGCAGTACTTC. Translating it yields CASSRGQMDSYKQYF.